The entry below describes one T cell receptor beta chain. This clone was counted between two and nine times. Its antigen is not yet known. Per-base qualities were not stored, and no clone one base away is much larger. All of the isolated RNA was reverse transcribed with the High Capacity cDNA Reverse Transcription Kit, so expressed TCRB transcripts were sequenced. Deep immunoSEQ sequencing was performed on naive, central memory and regulatory T cell samples, with an average of around 3.4 million total reads per sample. Sorted cells were lysed in RLT buffer and RNA was extracted with DNase-treated RNeasy Micro or Mini kits, depending on cell number. Each cell subset was processed separately to prevent cross-contamination, with patient and healthy donor samples processed together. The immunoSEQ multiplex PCR was used to amplify TCRB sequences from cDNA, generating 87-bp fragments that spanned the CDR3 region. The amplicons were sequenced using the Illumina HiSeq platform. The original methods were these. PCR bias was corrected computationally using synthetic template baselines, and reads within Hamming distance 2 were collapsed, with unmergeable singletons discarded. Reads were aligned against IMGT to assign V, D and J genes, CDR3 length and insertions or deletions at six rearrangement sites. Clonotype counts were normalized to sorted cell number within each subset before computing true diversity and Gini coefficients with the tcR R package. Repertoire sharing was quantified using the overlap coefficient calculated on TCRB nucleotide sequences. Out-of-frame TCRB sequences from naive cells were analyzed as a proxy for the pre-selection repertoire. This immuneACCESS table, as held by TCRdb, lists in-frame sequences with V and J called but not all clones. Of the missing ones, under half trace to an unresolved V gene in checked studies; the others have no known cause. V and J calls and clone size are those listed in that table; D and trimming were worked out from the DNA. This sample lists around 250,000 clones; about a fifth were detected once. Less than 0.03% of the sample rests with the top ten.

The data were obtained in a study of beta chain features in type 1 diabetes (dated by TCRdb to the late 2010s). At the level of the whole study: Patients and healthy donors did not differ in mean age, gender distribution, total cell number or subset yield. The study compared TCRB repertoires of sorted circulating CD4+ T cell subsets between recently diagnosed type 1 diabetes patients and matched healthy donors. Across all samples, roughly 110,000,000 sorted cells were examined, and cell number per subset correlated strongly with RNA yield. Naive and central memory subsets were obtained from all 28 donors, but regulatory and stem cell-like memory subsets were isolated from only 8 patients and roughly 8 healthy donors. The paper as a whole reports these results and caveats: Shorter templates might be favored by PCR, yet because patient and control samples were amplified and corrected together, any such skew would affect both groups equally. At VDJ recombination sites, patients with type 1 diabetes made fewer insertions and deleted more nucleotides, a pattern implying thymic rearrangement abnormalities. Only small numbers of individuals were included in the HLA sub-analyses, which left unresolved whether HLA type had any influence on TCRB rearrangement. Sequencing cDNA rather than genomic DNA could over-represent highly expressing activated cells, although activation and CD3 levels did not differ between groups. A moderate but significant shortening of TCRB CDR3 length was observed in type 1 diabetes patients in all four CD4+ subsets. Naive, central memory and regulatory TCRB repertoires appeared to be more similar among patients than among healthy donors.

Its CDR3 holds 15 amino acids, cysteine through phenylalanine. Only the CDR3 part of the read is kept: 45 bases, read in frame from the first base. For this chain, trimming is 0 bases at the V end and 2 bases at the J end, and the number of junction bases without a gene match is 2. CDR1 SGDLS and CDR2 YYNGEE are derived from the germline V gene. Each donor gave one peripheral blood draw, roughly 0.11 L on average, collected into heparinised tubes. Naive, central memory, regulatory and stem cell-like memory CD4+ T cells were sorted on a BD FACSAria II using a panel including CD45RO, CCR7, CD25, CD127, CD95 and CD27. Purity was above 95% for every sorted population. PBMCs were isolated immediately by Lymphoprep density gradient centrifugation and stained directly without culture. Samples were stained and sorted in pairs, with one healthy donor and one patient per experiment, so that batch effects were minimized.

The chain is encoded by TRBV9 joined to TRBJ2-1; 7 central bases correspond to TRBD2. The sequencing input was naive CD4+ T cells from blood. The cell subset or site label of this sample denotes: true naive CD4+ T cells. This sequence was found in a woman in her 40s with type 1 diabetes. The CDR3 reads as follows: CASSVGLAAYNEQFF. Read as DNA, the sequence is TGTGCCAGCAGCGTAGGTCTAGCGGCCTACAATGAGCAGTTCTTC.